This paragraph covers one T cell receptor beta chain sequence. Repertoires were generated with immunoSEQ multiplex PCR, while TCRdb's copy carries only in-frame clones and drops some. The profile shows 250,000 to 300,000 clones, more than 80% of them singletons. This sample was taken from a study of blood T cell repertoires in COVID-19. The V gene end was trimmed by 5 bases and the J gene end by 3 bases; junction bases not matched to a gene: 5. Per the germline V gene, CDR1 is MDHEN and CDR2 is SYDVKM. The CDR3 sequence is 14 residues long. The V call is TRBV28, the J call TRBJ2-7; TRBD1 agrees at 9 bases. This receptor was obtained from a woman aged 25 to 39 with active or convalescent COVID-19. The sample taken for sequencing was peripheral blood. CDR3 DNA sequence: TGTGCCAGCAGTGAGACAGGGGGAGACTACGAGCAGTACTTC. This gives the protein CASSETGGDYEQYF.